The rows below give T cell receptor beta chains drawn from one sample of a study of PD-L1 blockade in urothelial cancer. Method: immunoSEQ multiplex PCR; TCRdb's copy keeps in-frame clones and lacks some. Of tens of thousands of clones detected, 75% to 85% appear once; the ten largest clones hold 1.6%. The sample in question was PBMCs, obtained around atezolizumab (anti-PD-L1) treatment. These receptors were obtained from a man between 65 and 85 years old with urothelial cancer. Both conserved end residues are part of each CDR3. The D gene is left open where the match is weak.

d_gene: TRBD2
v_gene: TRBV28
CDR3aa: CASTPSGNYNEQFF

d_gene: NA
v_gene: TRBV9
CDR3aa: CASSASTDTQYF

d_gene: NA
v_gene: TRBV7-2
CDR3aa: CASTLVTDTQYF

d_gene: NA
v_gene: TRBV7-8
CDR3aa: CASRGSRAGANVLTF

d_gene: TRBD2
v_gene: TRBV9
CDR3aa: CASSVEVAGGPNTQYF

d_gene: NA
v_gene: TRBV9
CDR3aa: CASSPLGRGQSGNTIYF

d_gene: TRBD2
v_gene: TRBV7-9
CDR3aa: CASSPQTSGSLGETQYF

d_gene: NA
v_gene: TRBV5-4
CDR3aa: CASSAYSDTQYF

d_gene: TRBD1
v_gene: TRBV9
CDR3aa: CASSARDRTYNEQFF

d_gene: TRBD2
v_gene: TRBV4-3
CDR3aa: CASSQDRNAGGRHNEQFF

d_gene: NA
v_gene: TRBV10-3
CDR3aa: CAIRRDTEAFF

d_gene: NA
v_gene: TRBV19
CDR3aa: CASSIALGGQGEQYF

d_gene: NA
v_gene: TRBV28
CDR3aa: CASSLTESNQPQHF

d_gene: NA
v_gene: TRBV5-1
CDR3aa: CASSLEEGGQETQYF

d_gene: TRBD2
v_gene: TRBV19
CDR3aa: CASSIVRGAGELFF